These 20 T cell receptor beta chains originate from one sample sequenced in a study of OX40 agonist ivuxolimab in advanced cancers. TCRdb's table, derived via immunoSEQ multiplex PCR, lists solely in-frame clones and lacks some. The table has roughly 41,000 clones, 86% seen once. The material sequenced was CD4+ or CD8+ T cells sorted from blood, taken in a trial of the OX40 agonist ivuxolimab. These receptors were collected from an adult with an advanced solid tumor such as melanoma, head and neck, liver or kidney cancer.

The J gene is TRBJ2-1, the V gene TRBV7-8, with 14 bases aligning to TRBD2. The trim removed 0 bases at V and 0 bases at J, leaving 7 bases unmatched. CDR3 length: 20 amino acids. CDR1 and CDR2 from the germline V gene are SGHVS and FQNEAQ. Written as DNA, the CDR3 is TGTGCCAGCAGCTTAGCCGCGGGACTAGCGGGGGACTCCTCCTACAATGAGCAGTTCTTC. Translation: CASSLAAGLAGDSSYNEQFF. The full variable domain, in which reference TRBV7-8 and TRBJ2-1 provide the parts outside the CDR3, is GAGVSQSPRYKVAKRGQDVALRCDPISGHVSLFWYQQALGQGPEFLTYFQNEAQLDKSGLPSDRFFAERPEGSVSTLKIQRTQQEDSAVYLCASSLAAGLAGDSSYNEQFFGPGTRLTVL.

This chain connects TRBV18 to TRBJ2-3; 7 bases agree with TRBD1. The germline V gene encodes CDR1 KGHSH and CDR2 LQKENI. CDR3 length equals 12 residues. Trimming took 3 bases from V and 9 from J; bases not matched to a gene: 3. The CDR3: CASSPGTATQYF. CDR3 bases: TGTGCCAGCTCACCCGGGACAGCGACGCAGTATTTT.

The V call is TRBV4-1, the J call TRBJ2-3; D perhaps matches TRBD2 (6 bases). This CDR3 comprises 13 residues. The germline CDR1 and CDR2 sequences are MGHRA and YSYEKL. The ends were cut back, 4 bases at V and 6 bases at J, with 11 bases in the middle. This CDR3 is CASSRPGGDTQYF. CDR3 nucleotides: TGCGCCAGCAGCCGACCCGGAGGGGATACGCAGTATTTT.

This clone was seen a single time. The CDR3 nucleotides read TGCGCCAGCAGTGAGTCTGGGGGTCACGAGCAGTACTTC. It translates to CASSESGGHEQYF. The chain combines TRBV10-1 with TRBJ2-7; the D gene could be TRBD1 or TRBD2 (5 bases each). Germline CDR1 is WNHNN and CDR2 is SYGVQD (reference sequence). V dropped 0 bases and J dropped 5 bases, with 8 bases sitting between them. CDR3 length: 13 residues.

The chain joins TRBV5-1 to TRBJ1-6; 9 bases line up with TRBD1. This CDR3 is built from 16 residues. Trimming took 1 base from V and 9 from J; bases not matched to a gene: 8. Germline loops: CDR1 SGHRS, CDR2 YFSETQ. DNA of the CDR3: TGCGCCAGCAGCTTGACAGGGGGCGCGGGTAGTTCACCCCTCCACTTT. This gives the protein CASSLTGGAGSSPLHF.

The rearrangement uses TRBV6-5 and TRBJ1-6, with 7 positions matching TRBD1. J gave up 7 bases and V 2 bases, and 8 bases lay outside the gene matches. The CDR3 is made up of 16 amino acids. The germline gives CDR1 MNHEY, CDR2 SVGAGI. DNA for the CDR3: TGTGCCAGCAGTTACCCGACAGGGAGGAGGAATTCACCCCTCCACTTT. This translates into CASSYPTGRRNSPLHF.

The rearrangement links TRBV11-2 to TRBJ2-5, with 7 bases that match TRBD2. Trimming removed 0 bases from V and 5 bases from J; junction bases left unmatched: 6. Germline V lookup: CDR1 SGHAT, CDR2 FQNNGV. This CDR3 has 15 amino acids. This CDR3 reads CASSLDAGGSETQYF. CDR3 nucleotide sequence: TGTGCCAGCAGCTTAGATGCCGGGGGGAGCGAGACCCAGTACTTC.

The CDR3 DNA follows: TGTGCCAGCAGTTCCTTCACAGGGGATGGCTCCTACGAGCAGTACTTC. The encoded protein is CASSSFTGDGSYEQYF. The chain combines TRBV6-5 with TRBJ2-7; 7 bases agree with TRBD1. The germline V gene encodes CDR1 MNHEY and CDR2 SVGAGI. The CDR3 is made up of 16 amino acids. V lost 4 bases and J lost 0; bases outside the gene matches: 9.

This clone was seen a single time. V is TRBV2 and J is TRBJ1-5; D gene ambiguous. CDR1 and CDR2 from the germline V gene are SNHLY and FYNNEI. V was shortened by 7 bases and J by 1 base, with 8 bases between the two germline ends. This CDR3 contains 13 residues. The CDR3 DNA reads as TGTGCCAGCAAGAAGGCGAGCAATCAGCCCCAGCATTTT. Translation: CASKKASNQPQHF.

The chain recombines TRBV9 with TRBJ2-1; D not resolved. Deletions cut 3 bases from V and 2 bases from J, with 9 bases between. Germline-derived CDR1 and CDR2 are SGDLS and YYNGEE. CDR3 length equals 14 residues. This CDR3 is CASSANPAYNEQFF. The CDR3 DNA reads TGTGCCAGCAGCGCAAACCCGGCCTACAATGAGCAGTTCTTC.

Notes on this clone: One end of the junction does not line up with germline, which may come from a read error. This chain connects TRBV5-8 to TRBJ1-1, with D possibly being TRBD1 (5 bases). The CDR3 consists of 13 residues. Germline V gene lookup returns CDR1 SGHTS and CDR2 YDEGEE. The CDR3 here is CASSLQGYTETFF. CDR3 in DNA: TGTGCCAGCAGCTTGCAGGGTTACACTGAAACTTTCTTT. The full variable domain, in which reference TRBV5-8 and TRBJ1-1 provide the parts outside the CDR3, is EAGVTQSPTHLIKTRGQQATLRCSPISGHTSVYWYQQALGLGLQFLLWYDEGEERNRGNFPPRFSGRQFPNYSSELNVNALELEDSALYLCASSLQGYTETFFGQGTRLTVV.

This rearrangement joins TRBV9 to TRBJ2-1, with D uncertain. V was pared by 3 bases and J by 0 bases, with 13 bases between. Germline V gives CDR1 SGDLS, CDR2 YYNGEE. The CDR3 loop spans 16 amino acids. The CDR3 DNA reads TGTGCCAGCAGCGCCCCACCGGACCGCTCCTACAATGAGCAGTTCTTC. Its protein is CASSAPPDRSYNEQFF. The full variable domain, rest sourced from reference TRBV9 and TRBJ2-1, is DSGVTQTPKHLITATGQRVTLRCSPRSGDLSVYWYQQSLDQGLQFLIQYYNGEERAKGNILERFSAQQFPDLHSELNLSSLELGDSALYFCASSAPPDRSYNEQFFGPGTRLTVL.

The V gene is TRBV10-3, the J gene TRBJ1-1; 8 nucleotides match TRBD1. The CDR3 runs 15 residues. The germline V gene has CDR1 ENHRY and CDR2 SYGVKD. The V and J ends lost 7 bases and 0 bases, in that order; junction bases with no gene match: 7. The CDR3 DNA sequence: TGTGCCATCACTCGGACAGGGCAAATGAACACTGAAGCTTTCTTT. Translation: CAITRTGQMNTEAFF.

As regards this clone: One junction end disagrees with the germline gene, perhaps due to a read error. The chain joins TRBV20-1 to TRBJ2-7; TRBD2 is a possible D gene (6 bases). The CDR3 is 11 amino acids. The germline CDR1 and CDR2 sequences are DFQATT and SNEGSKA (reference sequence). DNA of the CDR3: TGCAGTGCTAGCGGTGGAGCTTTCGGGGGATTC. It codes for CSASGGAFGGF.

The chain uses TRBV27 and TRBJ2-3, with TRBD2 matching over 9 bases. This CDR3 is built from 18 residues. Unmatched junction bases numbered 22, after V lost 10 bases and J lost 5 bases. Germline V gene sequence: CDR1 MNHEY, CDR2 SMNVEV (reference sequence). CDR3: CANPEPAWRGGRKDTQYF. The CDR3 DNA reads TGTGCCAACCCGGAACCGGCGTGGCGGGGGGGTAGGAAAGATACGCAGTATTTT.

The genes are TRBV7-8 and TRBJ2-7; 7 nucleotides agree with TRBD1. Germline CDR1 and CDR2: SGHVS and FQNEAQ. J was trimmed by 2 bases and V by 5 bases; bases with no gene match: 3. The CDR3 consists of 13 residues. CDR3 protein: CASSRQGPYEQYF. The CDR3 DNA reads TGTGCCAGCAGCCGACAGGGCCCCTACGAGCAGTACTTC.

The V gene is TRBV5-6, the J gene TRBJ2-5, with no clear D. Trimming took 4 bases from V and 3 from J, leaving 4 bases between them. This CDR3 has 11 residues. From germline, CDR1 is SGHDT and CDR2 YYEEEE. The CDR3 here is CASSLEETQYF. DNA for the CDR3: TGTGCCAGCAGCCTGGAAGAGACCCAGTACTTC.

The chain has TRBV28 and TRBJ1-5; D not certain. CDR3 size: 11 residues. Germline assignment: CDR1 MDHEN and CDR2 SYDVKM. The V end lost 3 bases, the J end lost 4 bases, and 1 base lay between the germline ends. The chain's CDR3 is CASSFNQPQHF. In nucleotides, the CDR3 is TGTGCCAGCAGTTTTAATCAGCCCCAGCATTTT.

The genes are TRBV7-8 and TRBJ1-2; perhaps TRBD1 as D (5 bases). Germline V gene data show CDR1 as SGHVS and CDR2 as FQNEAQ. V lost 2 bases and J lost 3, with 13 bases in between. The CDR3 sequence is 15 residues long. The CDR3 nucleotides read TGTGCCAGCAGCTTACGGACACTAGGGGACTATGGCTACACCTTC. Encoded protein: CASSLRTLGDYGYTF.

The genes are TRBV23-1 and TRBJ2-7; D not certain. TRBV23-1 falls under the ORF class, with uncertain function. The CDR3 loop spans 9 amino acids. CDR3 residues: CAPVSEFTV. The CDR3 bases are TGCGCACCAGTGTCGGAGTTTACTGTC.